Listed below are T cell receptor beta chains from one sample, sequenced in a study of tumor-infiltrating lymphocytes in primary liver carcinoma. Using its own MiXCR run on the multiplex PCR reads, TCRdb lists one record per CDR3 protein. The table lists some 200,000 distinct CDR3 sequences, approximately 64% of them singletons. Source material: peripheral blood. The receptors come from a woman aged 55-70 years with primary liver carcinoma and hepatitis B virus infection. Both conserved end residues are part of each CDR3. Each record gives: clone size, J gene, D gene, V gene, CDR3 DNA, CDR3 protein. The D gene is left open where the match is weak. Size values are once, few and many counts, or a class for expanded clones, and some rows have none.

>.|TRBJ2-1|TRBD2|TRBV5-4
TGTGCCAGCAGCCCCGGTGGAGCTAGCGGGAGTTTTAGTACTACGTACAATGAGCAGTTCTTC
CASSPGGASGSFSTTYNEQFF
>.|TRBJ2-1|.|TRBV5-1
TGCGCCAATAGGGCGAGGCAGGGTGTCGATGAGCAGTTCTTC
CANRARQGVDEQFF
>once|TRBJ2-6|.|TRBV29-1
TGCGGCGTTGTATGGGAAGGGACTGGGGCCAACGTCCTGACTTTC
CGVVWEGTGANVLTF
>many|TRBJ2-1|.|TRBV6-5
TGTGCCAGCAGTTACTCCCCTAGCACTAATGAGCAGTTCTTC
CASSYSPSTNEQFF
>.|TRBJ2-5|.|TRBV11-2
TGTGCCAGCATACCGATCGGACTAACGGGAATAGAGACCCAGTACTTC
CASIPIGLTGIETQYF
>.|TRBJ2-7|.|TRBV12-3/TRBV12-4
TGTGCCAGCAGTCCTTCCCTAGGACTAACGGGAATGTACGTGCAGTACTTC
CASSPSLGLTGMYVQYF
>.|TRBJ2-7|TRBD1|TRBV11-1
TGTGCCAGCAGCTCCAGGCCTACAGGGGCCCTTTACGAGCAGTACTTC
CASSSRPTGALYEQYF
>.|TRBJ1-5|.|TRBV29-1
TGCAGCGCCAAAGATGGGGGACCCTTTAGTAATCAGTCCCAGCATTTT
CSAKDGGPFSNQSQHF
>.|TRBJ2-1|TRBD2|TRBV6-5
TGTGCCAACAGTCCATTGTGGGAGGGCCTTTTTAATGAGCAGTTCTTC
CANSPLWEGLFNEQFF
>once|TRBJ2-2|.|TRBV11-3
TGTGCCAGCATACCCGGGACTGGTTCCACCGGGGAGCTGTTTTTT
CASIPGTGSTGELFF
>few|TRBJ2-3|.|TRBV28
TGTGCCAGCAGTTCTCCGGCGACGGTTCACTTT
CASSSPATVHF
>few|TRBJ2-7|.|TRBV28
TGTGCCAGCAGTCGGCCTCCCGGAGGGATCCACTACGAGCAGTACTTC
CASSRPPGGIHYEQYF
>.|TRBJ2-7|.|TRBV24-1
TGTGCCACCAGCGATGGAGGATTGCCGGAGGGCCGGGGCGAGCAGTACTTC
CATSDGGLPEGRGEQYF
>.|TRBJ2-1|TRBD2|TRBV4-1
TGCGCCAGCAGCCAAGGGGGAGCGGGAGGGCTCCTCTACAATGAGCAGTTCTTC
CASSQGGAGGLLYNEQFF
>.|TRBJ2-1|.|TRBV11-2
TGTGCCAGCAGCCCCCGATGGGGTAGCGCGGATGACTACGAGCAGTTCTTC
CASSPRWGSADDYEQFF
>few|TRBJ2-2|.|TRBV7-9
TGTGCCAGCAGCTTTTCCGGGCTTACCGGGGAGCTGTTTTTT
CASSFSGLTGELFF
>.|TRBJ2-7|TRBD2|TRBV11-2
TGTGCCAGCAGTTTAGAAAGGGGACTAACCCTCTACGAGCAGTACTTC
CASSLERGLTLYEQYF
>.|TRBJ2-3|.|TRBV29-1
TGCAGCGTTGGAGATGCCAGAGGGCCCGTTACGCAGTATTTT
CSVGDARGPVTQYF
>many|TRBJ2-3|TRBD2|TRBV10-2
TGCGCCAGCAGCTGGACTAGCGTTCAAGATACGCAGTATTTT
CASSWTSVQDTQYF
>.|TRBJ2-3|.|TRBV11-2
TGTGCCAGCACCGTTAGAAGGAGCACAGATACGCGGTATTTT
CASTVRRSTDTRYF
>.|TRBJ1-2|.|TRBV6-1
TGTGCCAGCAGTCCGCGACCTAACTATGGCTACACCTTC
CASSPRPNYGYTF
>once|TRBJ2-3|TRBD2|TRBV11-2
TGTGCCAGCAGCCCGACGGGACTAGCGGGGAGGCGATGGCAATGCTTT
CASSPTGLAGRRWQCF